This TCR beta chain comes out of a study of blood T cell repertoires in COVID-19. Study in general: Material from acute and convalescent COVID-19 was sourced from the United States, Italy and Spain.

TCRdb's table, derived via immunoSEQ multiplex PCR, lists solely in-frame clones and lacks some. This table has approximately 350,000 clones, 70% to 90% appearing once. Trimming pared 6 bases from V and 1 base from J, leaving 12 bases between. CDR3 length: 14 residues. Germline assignment: CDR1 KGHSH and CDR2 LQKENI. This clonotype was obtained from a man between 40 and 49 years old with acute or convalescent COVID-19. The rearrangement uses TRBV18 and TRBJ1-1, with D hard to call. Sequencing was performed on peripheral blood. As DNA, the CDR3 is TGTGCCAGCTCCTCACTCGGAGGGAACACTGAAGCTTTCTTT. Translation: CASSSLGGNTEAFF.